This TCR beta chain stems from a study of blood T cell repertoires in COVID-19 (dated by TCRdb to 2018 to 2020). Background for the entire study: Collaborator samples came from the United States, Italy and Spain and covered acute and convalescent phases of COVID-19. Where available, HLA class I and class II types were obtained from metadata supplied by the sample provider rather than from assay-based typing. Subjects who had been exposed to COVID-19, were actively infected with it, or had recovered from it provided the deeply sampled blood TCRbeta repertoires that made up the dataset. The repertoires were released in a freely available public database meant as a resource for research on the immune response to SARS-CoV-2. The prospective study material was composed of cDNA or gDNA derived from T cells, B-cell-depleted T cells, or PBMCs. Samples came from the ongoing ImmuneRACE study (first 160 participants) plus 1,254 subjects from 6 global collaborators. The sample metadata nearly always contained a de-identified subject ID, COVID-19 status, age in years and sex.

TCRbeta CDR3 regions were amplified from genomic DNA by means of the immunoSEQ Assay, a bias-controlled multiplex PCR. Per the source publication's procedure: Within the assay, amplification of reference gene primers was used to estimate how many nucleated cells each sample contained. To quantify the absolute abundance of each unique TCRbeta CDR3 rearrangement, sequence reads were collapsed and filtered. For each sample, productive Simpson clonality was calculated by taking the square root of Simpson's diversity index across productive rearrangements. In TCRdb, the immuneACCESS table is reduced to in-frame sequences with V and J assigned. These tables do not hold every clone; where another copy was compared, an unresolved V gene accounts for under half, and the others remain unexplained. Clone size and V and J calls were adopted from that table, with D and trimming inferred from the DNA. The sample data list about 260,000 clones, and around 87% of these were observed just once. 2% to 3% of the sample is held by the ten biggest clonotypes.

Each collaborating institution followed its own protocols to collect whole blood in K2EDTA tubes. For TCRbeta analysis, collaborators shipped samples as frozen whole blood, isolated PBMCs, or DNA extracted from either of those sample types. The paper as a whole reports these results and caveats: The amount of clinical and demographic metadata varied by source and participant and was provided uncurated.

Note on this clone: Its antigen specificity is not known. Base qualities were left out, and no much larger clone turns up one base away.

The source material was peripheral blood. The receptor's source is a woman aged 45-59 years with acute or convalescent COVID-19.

CDR3 reads: CASSYSIGYEQYF. The nucleotide sequence reads as follows: TGTGCCAGCAGTTACTCGATCGGCTACGAGCAGTACTTC. The sequence is built from TRBV6-2 or TRBV6-3 and TRBJ2-7; the D gene cannot be resolved reliably. As encoded in the germline V gene, CDR1 is MNHEY while CDR2 is SVGEGT. V and J are truncated by 0 bases and 3 bases respectively, leaving an intervening sequence of 6 bases. From the cysteine up to the phenylalanine, the CDR3 has a length of 13 residues. This entry keeps only the CDR3 DNA: 39 bases, framed from base 1.